One TCR beta chain is described in this entry. This sample was included in a study of blood T cell repertoires in COVID-19. Across the study: Samples came from the United States, Italy and Spain, spanning acute and convalescent COVID-19. Nucleic acid was either cDNA or gDNA, and it came from T cells, B-cell-depleted T cells, or PBMCs.

Authors' processing steps: Quantification of nucleated cells was approximated via reference gene primer amplification. Assay: immunoSEQ multiplex PCR; the TCRdb copy retains only in-frame clones and omits some. V and J calls and clone size are given by that table; D and trimming were obtained from the DNA. The data hold fewer than 250,000 clones, with 70% to 90% observed a single time. The CDR3 sequence is 16 residues long. Trimming removed 4 bases from V and 0 bases from J; junction bases left unmatched: 4. Germline CDR1 and CDR2: SGHDT and YYEEEE. The gene calls are TRBV5-6 and TRBJ2-3; 11 nucleotides agree with TRBD2. This receptor was obtained from a woman in her seventies with acute or convalescent COVID-19. The sequenced sample consisted of peripheral blood. The CDR3 bases are TGTGCCAGCAGCAAACTAGCGGGAGTAAGCACAGATACGCAGTATTTT. As protein: CASSKLAGVSTDTQYF.